This T cell receptor beta chain stems from a study of T cell responses to AZD1222 COVID-19 vaccine. The table came from immunoSEQ multiplex PCR; TCRdb's copy has only in-frame clones and leaves some out. This sample carries tens of thousands of clones, 83% of them seen once, and the ten largest clones take 52%. The CDR3 length is 13 residues. V lost 7 bases to trimming and J lost 5 bases, with 17 bases between them. Germline CDR1 is SQVTM and CDR2 is ANQGSEA. This receptor was obtained from an adult in good health. The sample consisted of peripheral blood, taken on day 0 of AZD1222 vaccination. This chain connects TRBV29-1 to TRBJ1-2; D is undetermined. The CDR3, as DNA: TGCAGCGCCGGCGGAGGAGTGGGGTATGGCTACACCTTC. Translating gives CSAGGGVGYGYTF.